This TCR beta chain appears in the sequencing data of a study of blood T cell repertoires in COVID-19. Study-wide context: Whether acute or convalescent, the COVID-19 samples came from the United States, Italy and Spain. The cDNA or gDNA used as material had been derived from T cells, B-cell-depleted T cells, or PBMCs.

Original handling: Scientists estimated how many nucleated cells there were by amplifying reference gene primers. TCRdb's copy holds only in-frame clones and misses some; the assay was immunoSEQ multiplex PCR. The V and J calls and the clone size are those of that table, but D and trimming were determined from the DNA. Of approximately 200,000 clones in the sample, more than 85% are singletons; the top ten hold 2.5% to 3.5%. This clone appeared once. Trimming took 3 bases from V and 8 from J, leaving 19 bases between them. The germline V gene encodes CDR1 SGHAT and CDR2 FQNNGV. The CDR3 is made up of 16 amino acids.

The chain carries TRBV11-2 and TRBJ2-2, with a tentative D call TRBD2 (6 bases). The source is a woman in her 30s with active or convalescent COVID-19. The sample was peripheral blood. CDR3 residues: CASSFFPAGLGGELFF. DNA for the CDR3: TGTGCCAGCAGCTTCTTCCCCGCGGGGCTAGGGGGGGAGCTGTTTTTT.